Included here is one T cell receptor (beta chain) sequence, with context. Its antigen is as yet unknown. The CDR3 is made up of 13 amino acids. CDR1 PRHDT and CDR2 FYEKMQ come from the germline V gene (reference sequence). The data originate from a study of CXCR3-negative and CXCR3-positive naive CD8 T cells. For the study at large: Sequencing gave approximately 140 million TRB reads overall, about 1.5 +/- 0.3 million per library.

General study points: Hydrophobicity was higher for TRB CDR3s found in CXCR3-positive naive cells than in CXCR3-negative naive cells.

Researchers prepared the TRB cDNA libraries using 5' RACE with UMI labels. TCRdb re-called the 5' RACE reads and shows each CDR3 protein once, DNA omitted. The listing contains more than 100,000 distinct CDR3 sequences. Among CD8+ T cells, naive ones were CD45RO-CCR7+CD27+CD95-. The specimen was naive CXCR3+ CD8+ T cells from blood. Subset described: CD45RO-CCR7+CD27+CD95- naive CD8+ T cells expressing CXCR3 (TNR3+). The chain carries TRBV13 and TRBJ1-5. The receptor comes from a human donor in good health. Some clones in this sample may be carry-over from other donors' samples. The CDR3: CASSLTVNQPQHF.